This T cell receptor beta chain was documented in a study of shared clonotypes between healthy human individuals. Study at large: Per donor, three plates held CD4 naive cells, three held CD4 memory, two held CD8 naive and one held CD8 memory. Whole-study results and caveats: The sole specimen, blood, was sampled, and tissue repertoires likely differ. Naive subsets typically showed greater estimated richness than memory subsets.

A note on this clone: Antigen: not known.

This table comes from immunoSEQ multiplex PCR, and its TCRdb copy is limited to in-frame clones, with some not included. The sample consists of a few million clones, approximately 93% of them appearing once. The CDR3 length is 16 residues. V lost 0 bases to trimming and J lost 6 bases, with 16 bases between them. CDR1 is SGHRS, CDR2 YFSETQ, per germline. Sequenced sample: naive CD4+ T cells from PBMCs. The subset denotes: CD45RA+ positively selected. The V and J genes are TRBV5-1 and TRBJ2-1, with a tentative D call TRBD1 (5 bases). This sequence was found in a man between 18 and 29 years old in good health. Some clones in this sample may be carry-over from other donors' samples. CDR3 sequence (DNA): TGCGCCAGCAGCTTGGGTCTCAGGGCCCCCGGCAATGAGCAGTTCTTC. This codes for CASSLGLRAPGNEQFF.